The clone carrying this T cell receptor (beta chain) was found many times. Its antigen is currently unknown. This entry is derived from a study of early T cells in non-severe SARS-CoV-2 infection. About the research overall: Sequencing targeted bulk RNA from unsorted whole blood, leaving chains unpaired.

Study conclusions and caveats: Private and CD4 specificities were missed by VDJdb matching, which favored anti-spike CD8 responses.

Individual cDNA molecules each received unique molecular identifiers attached to them. In TCRdb, the 5' RACE reads were re-called with MiXCR into one record per CDR3 protein. The sample lists some 54,000 distinct CDR3 sequences, 10% occurring once. The length of the CDR3 is 15 residues. V lost 4 bases and J lost 6; bases outside the gene matches: 12. Per germline, CDR1 DFQATT and CDR2 SNEGSKA (reference sequence). The source of this sequence is an adult who was a healthcare worker with PCR-confirmed SARS-CoV-2 infection or an uninfected control (not recorded which). Sequenced: whole blood. The chain carries TRBV20-1 and TRBJ1-5, with 7 bases identical to TRBD1. CDR3 coding DNA: TGCAGTGCTATCTTCAGACAGGGAAGCGGTCAGCCCCAGCATTTT. Encoded protein: CSAIFRQGSGQPQHF.